This T cell receptor (beta chain) was observed in a study of cytomegalovirus exposure and HLA in healthy donors. PCR employed 60 Vbeta and 13 Jbeta primers. Assay: immunoSEQ multiplex PCR; the TCRdb copy retains only in-frame clones and omits some. The table for this sample gives some 130,000 clones. Points on this clone: Its antigen is not known.

The germline V gene encodes CDR1 MNHNS and CDR2 SASEGT. CDR3 length: 10 amino acids. Trimming stripped 6 bases from V and 4 bases from J, with 4 bases between. Study-wide findings and caveats: Later on, a genetic analysis was performed. It linked a missense variant in DCLRE1C with V- and J-gene trimming of TCR beta.

The sequenced sample was PBMCs. The rearrangement uses TRBV6-1 and TRBJ2-7; D not resolved. This clonotype originated in a middle-aged woman in good health and CMV-seropositive. CDR3 nucleotide sequence: TGTGCCAGCAGGGAGTACGAGCAGTACTTC. Residues: CASREYEQYF.